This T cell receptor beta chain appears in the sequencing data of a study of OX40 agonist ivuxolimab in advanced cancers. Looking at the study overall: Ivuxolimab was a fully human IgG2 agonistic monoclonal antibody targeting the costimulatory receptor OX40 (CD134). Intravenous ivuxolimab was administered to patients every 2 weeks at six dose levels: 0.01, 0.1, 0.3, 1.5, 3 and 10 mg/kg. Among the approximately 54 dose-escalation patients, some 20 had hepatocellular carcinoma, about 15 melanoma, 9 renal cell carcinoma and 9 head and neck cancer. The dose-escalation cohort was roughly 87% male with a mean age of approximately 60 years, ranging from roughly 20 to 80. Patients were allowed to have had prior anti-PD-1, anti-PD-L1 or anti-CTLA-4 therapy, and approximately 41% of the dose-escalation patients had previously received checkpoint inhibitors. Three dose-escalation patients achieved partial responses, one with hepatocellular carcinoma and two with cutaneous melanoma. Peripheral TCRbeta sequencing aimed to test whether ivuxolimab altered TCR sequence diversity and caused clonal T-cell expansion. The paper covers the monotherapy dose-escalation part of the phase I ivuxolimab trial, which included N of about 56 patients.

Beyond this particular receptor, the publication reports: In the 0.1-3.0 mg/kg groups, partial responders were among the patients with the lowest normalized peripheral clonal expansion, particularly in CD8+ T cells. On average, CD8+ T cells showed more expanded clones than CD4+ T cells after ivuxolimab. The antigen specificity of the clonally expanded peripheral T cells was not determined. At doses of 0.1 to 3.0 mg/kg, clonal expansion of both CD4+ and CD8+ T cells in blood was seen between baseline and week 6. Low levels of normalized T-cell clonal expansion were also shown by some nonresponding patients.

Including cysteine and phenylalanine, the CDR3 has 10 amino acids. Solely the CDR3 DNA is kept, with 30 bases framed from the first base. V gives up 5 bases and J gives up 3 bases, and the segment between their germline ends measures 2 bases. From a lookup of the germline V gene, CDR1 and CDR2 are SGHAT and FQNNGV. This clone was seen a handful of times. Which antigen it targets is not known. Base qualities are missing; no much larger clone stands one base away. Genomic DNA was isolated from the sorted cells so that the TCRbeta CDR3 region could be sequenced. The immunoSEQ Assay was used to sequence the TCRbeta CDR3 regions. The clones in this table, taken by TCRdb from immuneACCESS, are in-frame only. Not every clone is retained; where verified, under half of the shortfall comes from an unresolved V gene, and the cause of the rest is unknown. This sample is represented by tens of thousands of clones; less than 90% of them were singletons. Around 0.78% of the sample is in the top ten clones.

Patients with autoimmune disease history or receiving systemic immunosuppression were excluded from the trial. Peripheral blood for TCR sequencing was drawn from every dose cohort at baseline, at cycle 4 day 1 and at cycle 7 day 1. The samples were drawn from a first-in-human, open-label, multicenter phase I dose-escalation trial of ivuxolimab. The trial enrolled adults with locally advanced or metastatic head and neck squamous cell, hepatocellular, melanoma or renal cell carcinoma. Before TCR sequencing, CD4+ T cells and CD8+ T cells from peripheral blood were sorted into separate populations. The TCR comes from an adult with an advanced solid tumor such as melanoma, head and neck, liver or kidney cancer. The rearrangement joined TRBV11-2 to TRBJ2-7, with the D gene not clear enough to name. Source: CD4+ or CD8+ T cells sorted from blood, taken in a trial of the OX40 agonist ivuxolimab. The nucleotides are TGTGCCAGCAGCCACTACGAGCAGTACTTC. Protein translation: CASSHYEQYF.